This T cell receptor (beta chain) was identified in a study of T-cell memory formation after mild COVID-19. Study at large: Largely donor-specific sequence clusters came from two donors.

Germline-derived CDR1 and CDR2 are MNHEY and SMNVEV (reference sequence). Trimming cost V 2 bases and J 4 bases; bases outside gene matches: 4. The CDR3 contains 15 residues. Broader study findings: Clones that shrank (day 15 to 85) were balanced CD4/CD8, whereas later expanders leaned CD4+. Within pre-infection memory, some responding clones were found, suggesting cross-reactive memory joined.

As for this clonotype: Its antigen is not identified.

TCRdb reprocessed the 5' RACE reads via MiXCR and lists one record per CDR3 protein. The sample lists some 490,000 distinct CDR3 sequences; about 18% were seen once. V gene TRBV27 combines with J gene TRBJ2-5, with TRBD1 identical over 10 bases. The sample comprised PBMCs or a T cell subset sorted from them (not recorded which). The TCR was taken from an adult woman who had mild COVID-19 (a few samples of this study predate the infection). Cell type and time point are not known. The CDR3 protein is CASSLDRGPGETQYF. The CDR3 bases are TGTGCCAGCAGTTTAGACAGGGGGCCTGGAGAGACCCAGTACTTC.